This T cell receptor (beta chain) was found in a study of T cell responses to AZD1222 COVID-19 vaccine. Study-wide results and caveats: Only a handful of AZD1222 recipients, several in all, had baseline seropositivity.

The V gene's germline CDR1 is SQVTM and CDR2 ANQGSEA. The CDR3 has 16 residues. V lost 2 bases to trimming and J lost 2 bases, with 15 bases between them. About this clone itself: Its matching antigen is unknown.

TCRdb's copy holds only in-frame clones and misses some; the assay was immunoSEQ multiplex PCR. The profile shows 120,000 or so clones, around 90% of them singletons. The chain is built from TRBV29-1 and TRBJ2-2; D is possibly TRBD1 (6 bases). Sample: peripheral blood, taken 28 days after the second AZD1222 dose. This clonotype originated in an adult who received the AZD1222 COVID-19 vaccine. Here the CDR3 reads CSVEIVAGVNTGELFF. The CDR3 DNA is TGCAGCGTTGAAATTGTGGCAGGGGTTAACACCGGGGAGCTGTTTTTT.